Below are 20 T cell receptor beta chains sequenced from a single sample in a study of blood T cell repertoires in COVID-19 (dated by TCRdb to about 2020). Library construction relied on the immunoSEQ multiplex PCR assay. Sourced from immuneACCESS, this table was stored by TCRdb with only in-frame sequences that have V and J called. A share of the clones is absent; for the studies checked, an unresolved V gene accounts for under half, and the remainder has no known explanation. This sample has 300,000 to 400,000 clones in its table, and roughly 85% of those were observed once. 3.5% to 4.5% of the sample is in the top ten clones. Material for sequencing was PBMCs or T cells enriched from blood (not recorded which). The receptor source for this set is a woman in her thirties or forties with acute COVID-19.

For the CDR3, the DNA is TGTGCCAGTAGTGCGGAGCCCAGTGTCGAGAATCAGCCCCAGCATTTT. Encoded protein: CASSAEPSVENQPQHF. The chain carries TRBV19 and TRBJ1-5; D is uncertain. From germline, CDR1 is LNHDA and CDR2 SQIVND (reference sequence). V lost 5 bases, J lost 4 bases, and 18 bases lay in between. The CDR3 is 16 residues long.

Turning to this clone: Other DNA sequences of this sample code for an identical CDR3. In DNA, the CDR3 is TGTGCCAGCAGTTTAAGGGGGTACGAGCAGTACTTC. Encoded protein: CASSLRGYEQYF. The V call is TRBV28, the J call TRBJ2-7; D possibly corresponds to TRBD1 (6 bases). V was trimmed by 2 bases and J by 4 bases, leaving 6 bases between them. CDR3 length: 12 residues. Germline values: CDR1 MDHEN, CDR2 SYDVKM. The full variable domain, its missing parts supplied by reference TRBV28 and TRBJ2-7, is DVKVTQSSRYLVKRTGEKVFLECVQDMDHENMFWYRQDPGLGLRLIYFSYDVKMKEKGDIPEGYSVSREKKERFSLILESASTNQTSMYLCASSLRGYEQYFGPGTRLTVT.

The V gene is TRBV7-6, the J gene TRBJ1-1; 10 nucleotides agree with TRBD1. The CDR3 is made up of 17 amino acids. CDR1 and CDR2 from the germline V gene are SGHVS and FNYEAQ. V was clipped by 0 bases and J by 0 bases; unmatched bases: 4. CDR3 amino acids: CASSLAGTGVMNTEAFF. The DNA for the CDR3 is TGTGCCAGCAGCTTAGCGGGGACAGGGGTCATGAACACTGAAGCTTTCTTT.

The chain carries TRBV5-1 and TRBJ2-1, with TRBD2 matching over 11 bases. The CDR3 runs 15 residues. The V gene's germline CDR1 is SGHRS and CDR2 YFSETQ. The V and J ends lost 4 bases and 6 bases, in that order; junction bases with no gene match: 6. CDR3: CASSPLAGVRNEQFF. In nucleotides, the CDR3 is TGCGCCAGCAGCCCACTAGCGGGAGTTCGCAATGAGCAGTTCTTC.

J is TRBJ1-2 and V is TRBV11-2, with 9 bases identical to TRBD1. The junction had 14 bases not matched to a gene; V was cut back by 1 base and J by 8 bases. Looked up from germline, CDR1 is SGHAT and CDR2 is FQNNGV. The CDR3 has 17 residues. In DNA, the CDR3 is TGTGCCAGCAGCTTAGCTTTAACAGGGGGCTCCCCGATGGGCTACACCTTC. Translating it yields CASSLALTGGSPMGYTF.

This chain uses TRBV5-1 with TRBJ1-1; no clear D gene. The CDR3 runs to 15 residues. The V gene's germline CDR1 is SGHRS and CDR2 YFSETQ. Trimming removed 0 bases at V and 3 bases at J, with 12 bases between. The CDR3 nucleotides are TGCGCCAGCAGCTTGGTGTTATTGGAGGACACTGAAGCTTTCTTT. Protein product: CASSLVLLEDTEAFF.

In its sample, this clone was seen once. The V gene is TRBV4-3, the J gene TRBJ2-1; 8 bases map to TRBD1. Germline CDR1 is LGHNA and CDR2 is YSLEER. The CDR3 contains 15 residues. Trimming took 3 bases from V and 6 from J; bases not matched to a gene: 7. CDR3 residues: CASSQGTGNANEQFF. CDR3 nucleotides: TGCGCCAGCAGCCAGGGGACAGGTAATGCCAATGAGCAGTTCTTC.

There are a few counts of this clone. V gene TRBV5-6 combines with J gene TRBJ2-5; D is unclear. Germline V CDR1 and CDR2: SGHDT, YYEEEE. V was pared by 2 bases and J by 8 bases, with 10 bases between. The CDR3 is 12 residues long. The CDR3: CASSFVSETQYF. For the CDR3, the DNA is TGTGCCAGCAGCTTCGTGAGTGAAACCCAGTACTTC.

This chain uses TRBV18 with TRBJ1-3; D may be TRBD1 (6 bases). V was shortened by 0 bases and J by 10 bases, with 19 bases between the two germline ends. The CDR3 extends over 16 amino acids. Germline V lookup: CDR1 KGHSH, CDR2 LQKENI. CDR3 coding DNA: TGTGCCAGCTCACCACCGTCCTCACAAAAGGGGGGGACCATATATTTT. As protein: CASSPPSSQKGGTIYF.

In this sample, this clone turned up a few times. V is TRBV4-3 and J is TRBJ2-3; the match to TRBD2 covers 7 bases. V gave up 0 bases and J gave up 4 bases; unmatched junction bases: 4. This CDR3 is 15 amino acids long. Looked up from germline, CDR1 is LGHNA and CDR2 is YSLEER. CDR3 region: CASSQDSRGSDTQYF. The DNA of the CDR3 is TGCGCCAGCAGCCAAGATTCGCGGGGGTCAGATACGCAGTATTTT.

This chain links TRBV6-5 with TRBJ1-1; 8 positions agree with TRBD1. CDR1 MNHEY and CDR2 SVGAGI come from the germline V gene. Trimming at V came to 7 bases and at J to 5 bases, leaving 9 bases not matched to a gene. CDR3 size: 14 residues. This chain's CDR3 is CASTAGGHLTEAFF. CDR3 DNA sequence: TGTGCCAGCACTGCAGGGGGCCACTTAACTGAAGCTTTCTTT.

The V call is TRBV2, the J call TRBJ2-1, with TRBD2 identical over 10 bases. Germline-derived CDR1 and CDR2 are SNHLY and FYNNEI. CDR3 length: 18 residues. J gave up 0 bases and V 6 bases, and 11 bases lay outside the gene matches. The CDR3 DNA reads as TGTGCCAGCAGACCCATTAGAAGCGGGGGGGGCTCCTACAATGAGCAGTTCTTC. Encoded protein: CASRPIRSGGGSYNEQFF.

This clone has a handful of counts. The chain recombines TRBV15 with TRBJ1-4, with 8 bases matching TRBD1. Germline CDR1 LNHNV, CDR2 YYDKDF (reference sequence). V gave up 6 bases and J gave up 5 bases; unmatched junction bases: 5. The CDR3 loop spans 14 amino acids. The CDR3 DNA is TGTGCCACCAGGACGGGACAGGAGAATGAAAAACTGTTTTTT. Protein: CATRTGQENEKLFF.

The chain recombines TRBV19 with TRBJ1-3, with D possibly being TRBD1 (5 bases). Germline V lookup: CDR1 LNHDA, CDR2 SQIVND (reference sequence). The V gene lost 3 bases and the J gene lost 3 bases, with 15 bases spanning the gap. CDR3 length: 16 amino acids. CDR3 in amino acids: CASSIGGDLRGNTIYF. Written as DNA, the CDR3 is TGTGCCAGTAGTATTGGGGGGGATCTTCGTGGAAACACCATATATTTT.

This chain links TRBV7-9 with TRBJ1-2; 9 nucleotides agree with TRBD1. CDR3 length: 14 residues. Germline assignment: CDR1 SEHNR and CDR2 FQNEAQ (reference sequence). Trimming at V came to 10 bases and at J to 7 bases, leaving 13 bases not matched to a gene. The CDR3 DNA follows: TGTGCCACAAGGACAGGGGCGGAAAGTAGTGGCTACACCTTC. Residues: CATRTGAESSGYTF.

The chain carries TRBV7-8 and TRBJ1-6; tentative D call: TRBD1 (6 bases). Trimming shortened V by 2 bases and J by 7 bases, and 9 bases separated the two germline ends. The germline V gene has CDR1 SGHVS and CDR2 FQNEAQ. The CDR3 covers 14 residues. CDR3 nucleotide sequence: TGTGCCAGCAGCTTAAGGCAGGGGAATTCACCCCTCCACTTT. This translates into CASSLRQGNSPLHF.

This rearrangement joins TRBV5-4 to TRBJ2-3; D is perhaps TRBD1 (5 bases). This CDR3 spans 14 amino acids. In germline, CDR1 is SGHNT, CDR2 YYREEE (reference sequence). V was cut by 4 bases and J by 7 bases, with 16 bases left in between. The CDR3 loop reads CASSGAAWANTQYF. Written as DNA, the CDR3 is TGTGCCAGCAGCGGGGCAGCTTGGGCCAATACGCAGTATTTT.

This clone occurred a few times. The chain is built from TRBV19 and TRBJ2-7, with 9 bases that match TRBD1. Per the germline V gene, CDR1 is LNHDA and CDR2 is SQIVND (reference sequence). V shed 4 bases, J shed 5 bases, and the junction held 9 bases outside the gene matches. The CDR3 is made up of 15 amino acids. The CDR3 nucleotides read TGTGCCAGTAGTACCGGGACAGGGCCTTTGGACGAGCAGTACTTC. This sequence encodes CASSTGTGPLDEQYF.

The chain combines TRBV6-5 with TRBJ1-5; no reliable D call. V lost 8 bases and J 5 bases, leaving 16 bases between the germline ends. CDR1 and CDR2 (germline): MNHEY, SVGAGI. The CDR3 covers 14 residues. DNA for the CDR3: TGTGCCAGCTCCTCAACCCCCGGGGATCAGCCCCAGCATTTT. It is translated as CASSSTPGDQPQHF.

The CDR3 DNA follows: TGCGCCAGCAGCCATACACCGAACACCGGGGAGCTGTTTTTT. Its translation: CASSHTPNTGELFF. The rearrangement uses TRBV4-3 and TRBJ2-2, with D unclear. The CDR3 is 14 residues long. Trimming left V 3 bases short and J 0 bases short, with 5 bases between. CDR1 LGHNA and CDR2 YSLEER come from the germline V gene.